This T cell receptor beta chain was identified in a study of T cell responses to AZD1222 COVID-19 vaccine. Notes on the study in general: Spike-specific TCR depth and breadth grew after two AZD1222 doses. Mapped onto spike, vaccine-associated CD4 TCRs spanned it and were dominant at 160-218 and 743-854. All repertoire sampling was performed exclusively after the peak T cell response.

For this clone: Its antigen is as yet unknown.

Second doses that came at about 4 or about 12 weeks were put together. Germline CDR1 reads SGHRS; CDR2 reads YFSETQ. This CDR3 is built from 17 residues. The trim removed 4 bases at V and 1 base at J, leaving 10 bases unmatched. The protocol was immunoSEQ multiplex PCR, while the TCRdb copy is restricted to in-frame clones and leaves out a portion. Among 150,000 to 200,000 clones listed, around 94% were seen once. The input for sequencing was peripheral blood, taken 28 days after the second AZD1222 dose. The chain employs TRBV5-1 and TRBJ2-1; 8 positions match TRBD2. This TCR was recovered from an adult who received the AZD1222 COVID-19 vaccine. CDR3 in amino acids: CASSHRAGVVSYNEQFF. The CDR3 DNA is TGCGCCAGCAGCCATCGAGCGGGAGTTGTATCCTACAATGAGCAGTTCTTC. Full variable domain (outside the CDR3, taken from reference TRBV5-1 and TRBJ2-1): KAGVTQTPRYLIKTRGQQVTLSCSPISGHRSVSWYQQTPGQGLQFLFEYFSETQRNKGNFPGRFSGRQFSNSRSEMNVSTLELGDSALYLCASSHRAGVVSYNEQFFGPGTRLTVL.